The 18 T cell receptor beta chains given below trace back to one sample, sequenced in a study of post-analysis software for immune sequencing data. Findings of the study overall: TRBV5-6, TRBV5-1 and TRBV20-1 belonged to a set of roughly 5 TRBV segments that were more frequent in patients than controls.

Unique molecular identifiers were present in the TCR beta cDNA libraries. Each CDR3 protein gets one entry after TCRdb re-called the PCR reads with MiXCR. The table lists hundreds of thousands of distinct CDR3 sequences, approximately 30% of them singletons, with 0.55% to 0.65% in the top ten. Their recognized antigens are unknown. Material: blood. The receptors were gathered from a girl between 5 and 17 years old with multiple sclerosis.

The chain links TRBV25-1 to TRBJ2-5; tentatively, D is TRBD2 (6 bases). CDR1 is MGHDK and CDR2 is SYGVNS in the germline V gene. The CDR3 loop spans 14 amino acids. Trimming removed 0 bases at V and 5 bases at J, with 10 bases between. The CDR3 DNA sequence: TGTGCCAGCAGTGAATACCGGGGGATTGAGACCCAGTACTTC. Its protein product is CASSEYRGIETQYF.

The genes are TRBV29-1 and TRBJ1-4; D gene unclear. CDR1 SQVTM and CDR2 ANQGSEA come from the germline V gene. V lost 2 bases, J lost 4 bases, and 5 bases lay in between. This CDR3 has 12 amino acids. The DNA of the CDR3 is TGCAGCGTTGAATGGGGTAATGAAAAACTGTTTTTT. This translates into CSVEWGNEKLFF.

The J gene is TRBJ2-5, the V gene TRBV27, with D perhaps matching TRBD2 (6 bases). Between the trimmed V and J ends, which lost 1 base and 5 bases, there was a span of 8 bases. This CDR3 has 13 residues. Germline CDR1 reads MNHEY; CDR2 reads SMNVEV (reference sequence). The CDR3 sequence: CASSLWGDETQYF. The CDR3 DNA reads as TGTGCCAGCAGTTTATGGGGGGATGAGACCCAGTACTTC.

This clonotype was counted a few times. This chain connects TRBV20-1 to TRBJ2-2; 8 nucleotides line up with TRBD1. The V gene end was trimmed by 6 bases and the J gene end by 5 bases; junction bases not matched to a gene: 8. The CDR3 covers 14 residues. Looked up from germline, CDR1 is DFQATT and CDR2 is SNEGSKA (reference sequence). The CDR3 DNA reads TGCAGTGCCGACCGACAGGGGTGGACCGGGGAGCTGTTTTTT. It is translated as CSADRQGWTGELFF.

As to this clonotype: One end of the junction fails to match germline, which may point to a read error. CDR3 amino acids: CASSFRREGPYNGQFF. CDR3 DNA: TGTGCCAGCAGTTTTAGGCGGGAGGGCCCCTACAATGGGCAGTTCTTC. This chain joins TRBV12-3 or TRBV12-4 and TRBJ2-1; 9 nucleotides line up with TRBD2. This CDR3 has 16 amino acids.

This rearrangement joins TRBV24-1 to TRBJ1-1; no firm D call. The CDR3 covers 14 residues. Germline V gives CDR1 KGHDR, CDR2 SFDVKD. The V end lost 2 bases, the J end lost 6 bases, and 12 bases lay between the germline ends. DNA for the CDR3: TGTGCCACCAGTGATTCGGGCCACCCAGCTGAAGCTTTCTTT. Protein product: CATSDSGHPAEAFF.

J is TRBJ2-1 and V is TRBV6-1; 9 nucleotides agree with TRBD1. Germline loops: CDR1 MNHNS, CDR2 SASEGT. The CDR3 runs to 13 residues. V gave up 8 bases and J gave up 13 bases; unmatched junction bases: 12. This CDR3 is CASHRGRLETQFF. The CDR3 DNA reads TGTGCCAGCCACAGGGGGCGGTTAGAGACCCAGTTCTTC.

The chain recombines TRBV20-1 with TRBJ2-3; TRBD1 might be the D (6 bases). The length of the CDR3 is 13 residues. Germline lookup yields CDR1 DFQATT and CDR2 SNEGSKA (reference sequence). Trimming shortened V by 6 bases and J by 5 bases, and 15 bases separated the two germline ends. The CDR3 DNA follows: TGCAGTGCCAGGGGACCCGCGGTAGATACGCAGTATTTT. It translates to CSARGPAVDTQYF.

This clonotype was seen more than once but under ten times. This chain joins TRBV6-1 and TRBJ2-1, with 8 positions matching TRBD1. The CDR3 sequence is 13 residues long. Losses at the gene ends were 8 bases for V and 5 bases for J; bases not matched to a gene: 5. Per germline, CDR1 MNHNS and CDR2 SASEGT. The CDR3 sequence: CASGQGRDNEQFF. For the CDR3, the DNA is TGTGCCAGCGGACAGGGAAGGGACAATGAGCAGTTCTTC.

CDR3 region: CASRETKPRDEQFF. CDR3 DNA: TGTGCCAGCAGGGAGACCAAGCCCAGGGATGAGCAGTTCTTC. The chain is built from TRBV2 and TRBJ2-1; D possibly corresponds to TRBD1 (5 bases). This CDR3 region has 14 residues. Trimming took off 6 bases at V and 8 bases at J, with 17 bases between the two ends. CDR1 SNHLY and CDR2 FYNNEI come from the germline V gene.

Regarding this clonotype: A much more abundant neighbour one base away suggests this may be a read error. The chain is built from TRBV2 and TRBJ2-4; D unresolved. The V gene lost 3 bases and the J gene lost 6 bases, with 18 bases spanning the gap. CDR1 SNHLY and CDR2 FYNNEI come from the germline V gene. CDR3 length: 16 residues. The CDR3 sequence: CASSEGLGRSRNIQYF. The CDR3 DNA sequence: TGTGCCAGCAGTGAGGGGTTGGGCAGGTCACGAAACATTCAGTACTTC.

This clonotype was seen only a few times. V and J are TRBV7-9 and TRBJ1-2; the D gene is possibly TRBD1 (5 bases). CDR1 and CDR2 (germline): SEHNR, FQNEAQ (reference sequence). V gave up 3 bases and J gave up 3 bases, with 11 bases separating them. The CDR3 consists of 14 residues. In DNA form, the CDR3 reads TGTGCCAGCAGCTTCGCCAGGGCAGACTATGGCTACACCTTC. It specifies CASSFARADYGYTF. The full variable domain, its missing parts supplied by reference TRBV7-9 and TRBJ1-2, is DTGVSQNPRHKITKRGQNVTFRCDPISEHNRLYWYRQTLGQGPEFLTYFQNEAQLEKSRLLSDRFSAERPKGSFSTLEIQRTEQGDSAMYLCASSFARADYGYTFGSGTRLTVV.

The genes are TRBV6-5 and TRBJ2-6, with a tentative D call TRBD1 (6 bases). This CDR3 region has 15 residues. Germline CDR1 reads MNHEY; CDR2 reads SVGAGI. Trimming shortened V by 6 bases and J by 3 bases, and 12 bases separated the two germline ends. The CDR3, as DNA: TGTGCCAGCAGACTGACAGGAGGTGGGGCCAACGTCCTGACTTTC. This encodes CASRLTGGGANVLTF.

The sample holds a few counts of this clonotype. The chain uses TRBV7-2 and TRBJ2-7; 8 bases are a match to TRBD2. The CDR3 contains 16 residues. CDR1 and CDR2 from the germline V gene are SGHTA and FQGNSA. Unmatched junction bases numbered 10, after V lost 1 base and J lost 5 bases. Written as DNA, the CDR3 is TGTGCCAGCAGCTTAGGGGGCATGGCGGGAGGAAACGAGCAGTACTTC. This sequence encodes CASSLGGMAGGNEQYF.

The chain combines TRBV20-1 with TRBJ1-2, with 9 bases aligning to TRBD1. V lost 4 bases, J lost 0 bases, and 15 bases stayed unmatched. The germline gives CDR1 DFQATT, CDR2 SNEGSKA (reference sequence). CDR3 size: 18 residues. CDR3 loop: CSANTMRTGARTNYGYTF. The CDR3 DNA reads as TGCAGTGCTAATACCATGCGGACAGGGGCCCGCACTAACTATGGCTACACCTTC.

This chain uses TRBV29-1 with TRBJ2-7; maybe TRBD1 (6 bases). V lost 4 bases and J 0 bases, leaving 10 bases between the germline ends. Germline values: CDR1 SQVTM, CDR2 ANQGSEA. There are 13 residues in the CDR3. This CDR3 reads CSVGQEISYEQYF. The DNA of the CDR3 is TGCAGCGTTGGACAGGAGATCTCCTACGAGCAGTACTTC.

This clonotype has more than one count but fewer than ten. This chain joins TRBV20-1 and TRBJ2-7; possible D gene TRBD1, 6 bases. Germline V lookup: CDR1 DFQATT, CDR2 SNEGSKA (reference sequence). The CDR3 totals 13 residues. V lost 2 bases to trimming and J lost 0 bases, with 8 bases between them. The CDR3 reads CSARKQGSYEQYF. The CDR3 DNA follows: TGCAGTGCTAGAAAACAGGGCTCCTACGAGCAGTACTTC.

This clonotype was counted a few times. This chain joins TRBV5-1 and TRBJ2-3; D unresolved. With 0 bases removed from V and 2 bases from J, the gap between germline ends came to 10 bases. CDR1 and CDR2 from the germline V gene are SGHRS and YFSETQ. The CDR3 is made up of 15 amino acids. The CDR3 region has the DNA TGCGCCAGCAGCTTGGAAGGAAGGACCACAGATACGCAGTATTTT. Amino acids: CASSLEGRTTDTQYF. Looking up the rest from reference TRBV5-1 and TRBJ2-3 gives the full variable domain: KAGVTQTPRYLIKTRGQQVTLSCSPISGHRSVSWYQQTPGQGLQFLFEYFSETQRNKGNFPGRFSGRQFSNSRSEMNVSTLELGDSALYLCASSLEGRTTDTQYFGPGTRLTVL.